This record looks at one T cell receptor (beta chain) sequence and its context. Germline V gives CDR1 ENHRY, CDR2 SYGVKD. V gave up 6 bases and J gave up 6 bases, with 20 bases separating them. This CDR3 comprises 16 residues. This specimen belongs to a study of blood T cell repertoires in COVID-19. About the research overall: Sites in the United States, Italy and Spain provided acute and convalescent COVID-19 samples. The cDNA or gDNA used as material had been derived from T cells, B-cell-depleted T cells, or PBMCs.

Under the authors' procedure: Quantification of nucleated cells was approximated via reference gene primer amplification. TCRdb's table, derived via immunoSEQ multiplex PCR, lists solely in-frame clones and lacks some. V and J calls and clone size are those listed in that table; D and trimming were worked out from the DNA. The sample lists about 210,000 clones, approximately 90% seen once, with 1% to 1.5% in the top ten. The receptor's source is a man aged 25 to 40 with acute or convalescent COVID-19. The material sequenced was peripheral blood. The chain has TRBV10-3 and TRBJ1-4; D uncertain. The chain's CDR3 is CAISQADGSGDEKLFF. As DNA, the CDR3 is TGTGCCATCAGCCAGGCCGATGGGAGTGGGGATGAAAAACTGTTTTTT.